This entry lists 28 T cell receptor beta chains sequenced from one sample in a study of CD8 T cells in ankylosing spondylitis. TCRdb redid the calling of the 5' RACE reads with MiXCR, one entry per CDR3 protein. The sample yields hundreds of thousands of distinct CDR3 sequences, 12% seen once. No antigen has been assigned to these receptors. Overall study results and limits: Blood from ankylosing spondylitis patients appeared to carry a characteristic roughly 8-variant TCR beta motif.

Sequenced material: blood, either unsorted or a sorted T cell fraction (not recorded which). Every receptor here comes from a male donor with ankylosing spondylitis.

This clonotype has at least ten counts. V is TRBV6-5 and J is TRBJ2-7; no clear D gene. In germline, CDR1 is MNHEY, CDR2 SVGAGI. This CDR3 region has 15 residues. V was cut by 2 bases and J by 4 bases, with 15 bases left in between. CDR3 DNA: TGTGCCAGCAGTTACAATTCAGCCTACCTATACGAGCAGTACTTC. As protein: CASSYNSAYLYEQYF.

The chain employs TRBV4-1 and TRBJ2-7; possibly TRBD2 for D (5 bases). The CDR3 has 15 amino acids. Germline values: CDR1 MGHRA, CDR2 YSYEKL. Trimming took off 6 bases at V and 2 bases at J, with 17 bases between the two ends. For the CDR3, the DNA is TGCGCCAGCAGTCCCACCGGCGGGCGTACCTACGAGCAGTACTTC. Protein product: CASSPTGGRTYEQYF.

This clonotype turned up a few times. This chain uses TRBV5-1 with TRBJ2-7; D uncertain. The CDR3 is 14 amino acids. Trimming pared 4 bases from V and 2 bases from J, leaving 13 bases between. Per the germline V gene, CDR1 is SGHRS and CDR2 is YFSETQ. As DNA, the CDR3 is TGCGCCAGCAGCCCGGATGGTCTACCCTACGAGCAGTACTTC. Amino acid sequence: CASSPDGLPYEQYF.

This clonotype has more than one count but fewer than ten. The V gene is TRBV6-2 or TRBV6-3, the J gene TRBJ2-7; D call uncertain. V was shortened by 4 bases and J by 0 bases, with 7 bases between the two germline ends. The CDR3 has 13 residues. Germline assignment: CDR1 MNHEY and CDR2 SVGEGT. The CDR3 reads CASSWASSYEQYF. The CDR3 region has the DNA TGTGCCAGCAGTTGGGCGAGCTCCTACGAGCAGTACTTC.

This clonotype was observed at least ten times. This chain uses TRBV7-9 with TRBJ2-2; D remains ambiguous. V gave up 4 bases and J gave up 2 bases, with 8 bases separating them. The CDR3 covers 14 residues. Germline V gives CDR1 SEHNR, CDR2 FQNEAQ (reference sequence). The CDR3 sequence: CASSSVPNTGELFF. DNA for the CDR3: TGTGCCAGCAGCTCGGTCCCAAACACCGGGGAGCTGTTTTTT. Based on the CDR3 plus reference TRBV7-9 and TRBJ2-2, the full variable domain is DTGVSQNPRHKITKRGQNVTFRCDPISEHNRLYWYRQTLGQGPEFLTYFQNEAQLEKSRLLSDRFSAERPKGSFSTLEIQRTEQGDSAMYLCASSSVPNTGELFFGEGSRLTVL.

As concerns this clonotype: A junction end diverges from the germline sequence, so it may reflect a read error. This sequence joins TRBV5-1 and TRBJ2-7, with a possible D match to TRBD1 (5 bases). Looked up from germline, CDR1 is SGHRS and CDR2 is YFSETQ. The CDR3 has 13 residues. The CDR3: CVSSLQASYEQYF. The CDR3 DNA reads TGCGTCAGCAGCTTACAGGCATCCTACGAGCAGTACTTC.

This clonotype showed up many times. V gene TRBV20-1 combines with J gene TRBJ1-6; D unresolved. V shed 3 bases and J shed 6 bases, with 12 bases lying between them. Germline V gene sequence: CDR1 DFQATT, CDR2 SNEGSKA (reference sequence). The CDR3 runs to 14 residues. CDR3 loop: CSARVAGSNSPLHF. DNA of the CDR3: TGCAGTGCTAGGGTGGCGGGGTCTAATTCACCCCTCCACTTT.

The chain couples TRBV5-1 to TRBJ2-1; maybe TRBD2 (5 bases). Looked up from germline, CDR1 is SGHRS and CDR2 is YFSETQ. The CDR3 covers 13 residues. V was pared by 0 bases and J by 9 bases, with 10 bases between. Here the CDR3 DNA reads TGCGCCAGCAGCTTGGAGTCGGGGTTTGAGCAGTTCTTC. It translates to CASSLESGFEQFF.

The V gene is TRBV20-1, the J gene TRBJ1-2; D might be TRBD1 (6 bases). Germline assignment: CDR1 DFQATT and CDR2 SNEGSKA (reference sequence). The CDR3 totals 13 residues. Trimming stripped 8 bases from V and 5 bases from J, with 18 bases between. The chain's CDR3 is CSPKQGLGYGYTF. CDR3 in DNA: TGCAGTCCTAAACAGGGTTTAGGATATGGCTACACCTTC.

J is TRBJ1-2 and V is TRBV24-1; no firm D call. The V gene's germline CDR1 is KGHDR and CDR2 SFDVKD. V gave up 1 base and J gave up 0 bases, with 5 bases separating them. This CDR3 has 14 residues. The CDR3 nucleotides are TGTGCCACCAGTGATTTTGGAGCTAACTATGGCTACACCTTC. Translation gives CATSDFGANYGYTF.

This clonotype was observed at least ten times. The genes are TRBV5-1 and TRBJ1-6; no definite D call. The CDR3 extends over 14 amino acids. Germline lookup yields CDR1 SGHRS and CDR2 YFSETQ. Trimming removed 6 bases at V and 11 bases at J, with 18 bases between. CDR3 nucleotides: TGCGCCAGCAATCCCGGGATCGGCGGGACACCCCTCCACTTT. This encodes CASNPGIGGTPLHF.

This clonotype was recorded a few times. This chain uses TRBV24-1 with TRBJ2-1, with TRBD2 matching 7 bases. Germline V gene sequence: CDR1 KGHDR, CDR2 SFDVKD. J lost 4 bases, V lost 3 bases, and 5 bases had no gene match. The CDR3 covers 15 residues. The CDR3 protein is CATSDGLVTYNEQFF. The CDR3 nucleotides read TGTGCCACCAGTGATGGACTAGTGACTTACAATGAGCAGTTCTTC.

This rearrangement joins TRBV7-9 to TRBJ2-3; 7 nucleotides agree with TRBD2. CDR3 size: 13 residues. J gave up 8 bases and V 5 bases, and 7 bases lay outside the gene matches. Per germline, CDR1 SEHNR and CDR2 FQNEAQ (reference sequence). The CDR3 protein is CASSDTSVGTQYF. CDR3 coding DNA: TGTGCCAGCAGCGATACTAGCGTGGGTACGCAGTATTTT.

The rearrangement links TRBV20-1 to TRBJ2-5; D may be TRBD2 (6 bases). CDR1 and CDR2 from the germline V gene are DFQATT and SNEGSKA (reference sequence). The CDR3 has 13 residues. V was clipped by 3 bases and J by 2 bases, with 10 bases between them. This CDR3 reads CSARFLAQETQYF. For the CDR3, the DNA is TGCAGTGCTAGGTTCCTAGCGCAAGAGACCCAGTACTTC.

CDR3 amino acids: CASSYRIRVGLSSYEQYF. The CDR3 DNA sequence: TGTGCCAGCAGTTACCGAATCAGGGTCGGGCTTAGCTCCTACGAGCAGTACTTC. The J gene is TRBJ2-7, the V gene TRBV6-5, with a possible D match to TRBD1 (5 bases). CDR1 is MNHEY, CDR2 SVGAGI, per germline. Deletions cut 2 bases from V and 0 bases from J, with 20 bases between. The CDR3 is 18 residues long.

This clonotype was seen a handful of times. The V gene is TRBV20-1, the J gene TRBJ2-1; TRBD2 aligns across 8 bases. J gave up 8 bases and V 0 bases, and 3 bases lay outside the gene matches. The CDR3 totals 13 residues. CDR1 and CDR2 from the germline V gene are DFQATT and SNEGSKA (reference sequence). CDR3 bases: TGCAGTGCTAGAGATGGGACTAGTTATGAGCAGTTCTTC. Translating it yields CSARDGTSYEQFF.

In this sample, this clonotype turned up a few times. V is TRBV11-2 and J is TRBJ2-2; D is ambiguous. CDR3 length equals 14 residues. Deletions cut 4 bases from V and 2 bases from J, with 8 bases between. The germline V gene encodes CDR1 SGHAT and CDR2 FQNNGV. CDR3 DNA sequence: TGTGCCAGCAGCTCCCTACATAACACCGGGGAGCTGTTTTTT. As protein: CASSSLHNTGELFF. Combining the CDR3 with reference TRBV11-2 and TRBJ2-2 gives the whole variable domain EAGVAQSPRYKIIEKRQSVAFWCNPISGHATLYWYQQILGQGPKLLIQFQNNGVVDDSQLPKDRFSAERLKGVDSTLKIQPAKLEDSAVYLCASSSLHNTGELFFGEGSRLTVL.

The chain has TRBV9 and TRBJ2-7; tentative D call: TRBD1 (6 bases). Per the germline V gene, CDR1 is SGDLS and CDR2 is YYNGEE. V dropped 4 bases and J dropped 3 bases, with 14 bases sitting between them. The CDR3 loop spans 14 amino acids. Here the CDR3 DNA reads TGTGCCAGCAGCCGGGACACTAATTTCTACGAGCAGTACTTC. Encoded protein: CASSRDTNFYEQYF.

This chain links TRBV27 with TRBJ1-1; TRBD1 matches 9 bases. J gave up 4 bases and V 5 bases, and 17 bases lay outside the gene matches. The CDR3 loop spans 18 amino acids. The germline gives CDR1 MNHEY, CDR2 SMNVEV (reference sequence). CDR3 amino acids: CASSPRGIGTGFLTEAFF. The CDR3 region has the DNA TGTGCCAGCAGTCCCAGAGGCATCGGGACAGGGTTTCTCACTGAAGCTTTCTTT.

This clonotype occurred a few times. The rearrangement links TRBV7-2 to TRBJ2-5; no definite D call. The CDR3 consists of 13 residues. The V gene lost 5 bases and the J gene lost 5 bases, with 12 bases spanning the gap. Germline assignment: CDR1 SGHTA and CDR2 FQGNSA. The CDR3 DNA reads as TGTGCCAGCAGCCCCGCCCTGCGGGAGACCCAGTACTTC. Residues: CASSPALRETQYF. The full variable domain, with the rest looked up from reference TRBV7-2 and TRBJ2-5, is GAGVSQSPSNKVTEKGKDVELRCDPISGHTALYWYRQSLGQGLEFLIYFQGNSAPDKSGLPSDRFSAERTGGSVSTLTIQRTQQEDSAVYLCASSPALRETQYFGPGTRLLVL.

The chain combines TRBV3-1 with TRBJ1-3; D unresolved. The germline V and J ends were trimmed by 4 bases and 1 base, with 11 bases remaining between them. This CDR3 is built from 15 residues. Per the germline V gene, CDR1 is LGHDT and CDR2 is YNNKEL (reference sequence). The CDR3 nucleotides are TGTGCCAGCAGCCCTACTTATGGATCTGGAAACACCATATATTTT. Its protein is CASSPTYGSGNTIYF.

This clonotype was seen many times. The V and J genes are TRBV12-3 or TRBV12-4 and TRBJ1-1, with D tentatively TRBD1 (5 bases). The CDR3 spans 13 residues. Trimming took 1 base from V and 7 from J, leaving 10 bases between them. For the CDR3, the DNA is TGTGCCAGCAGTTTAGACAGGCTTTTTGAAGCTTTCTTT. It is translated as CASSLDRLFEAFF.

The table lists this clonotype with a few counts. The rearrangement uses TRBV2 and TRBJ1-1; 7 bases are a match to TRBD1. CDR3 length equals 14 residues. V was clipped by 6 bases and J by 7 bases; unmatched bases: 11. Germline CDR1 is SNHLY and CDR2 is FYNNEI. The CDR3 DNA reads TGTGCCAGCAGGGACGGACAGGCCGGCCTTGAAGCTTTCTTT. Encoded protein: CASRDGQAGLEAFF.

The V gene is TRBV7-8, the J gene TRBJ2-3; D may be TRBD2 (6 bases). The germline V and J ends were trimmed by 1 base and 2 bases, with 10 bases remaining between them. The CDR3 is made up of 15 amino acids. Germline values: CDR1 SGHVS, CDR2 FQNEAQ. The CDR3 DNA reads as TGTGCCAGCAGCTTAGATAGCGGCCTCACAGATACGCAGTATTTT. Residues: CASSLDSGLTDTQYF.

This clonotype was detected only a few times. V gene TRBV21-1 combines with J gene TRBJ2-4. TRBV21-1 is classified as a pseudogene. This CDR3 has 16 residues. CDR3 sequence (DNA): TGTGCCAGCAGCAAAGGGCGGGGTTGTAGGAAAAACATTCAGTACTTC. It is translated as CASSKGRGCRKNIQYF.

This clonotype has more than one count but fewer than ten. V is TRBV5-1 and J is TRBJ2-7; 7 bases fit TRBD1. There are 13 residues in the CDR3. Germline V lookup: CDR1 SGHRS, CDR2 YFSETQ. With V trimmed by 4 bases and J by 3 bases, 4 bases remained unmatched. Here the CDR3 DNA reads TGCGCCAGCAGCACACCAGGGGGCTACGAGCAGTACTTC. Translation: CASSTPGGYEQYF.

This clonotype was recorded a few times. The rearrangement uses TRBV7-2 and TRBJ1-1; TRBD1 matches at 9 bases. The CDR3 covers 16 residues. Losses at the gene ends were 5 bases for V and 5 bases for J; bases not matched to a gene: 12. Germline CDR1 is SGHTA and CDR2 is FQGNSA. The CDR3 DNA sequence: TGTGCCAGCAGCCCGAAAGCGACAGGGGGTTGGACTGAAGCTTTCTTT. It translates to CASSPKATGGWTEAFF.

The gene calls are TRBV29-1 and TRBJ1-1; D is undetermined. The CDR3 is 14 residues long. In germline, CDR1 is SQVTM, CDR2 ANQGSEA. The V gene lost 2 bases and the J gene lost 2 bases, with 12 bases spanning the gap. Here the CDR3 reads CSVEPLLGNTEAFF. In DNA form, the CDR3 reads TGCAGCGTTGAACCACTGCTGGGCAACACTGAAGCTTTCTTT.